The TCR beta chain described here comes from a study of blood T cell repertoires in COVID-19. At the level of the study: The cDNA or gDNA used as material had been derived from T cells, B-cell-depleted T cells, or PBMCs.

CDR1 is DFQATT and CDR2 is SNEGSKA in the germline V gene (reference sequence). CDR3 length: 17 residues. The J segment lost 0 bases and the V segment lost 3 bases, leaving 10 bases of the junction unmatched. As handled by the study authors: Estimation of nucleated cell counts relied on the amplification of reference gene primers. Some clones are missing from TCRdb's copy, which holds only in-frame ones; the method was immunoSEQ multiplex PCR. That table furnishes V, J and clone size, whereas the DNA furnished D and trimming. Seen here are over 150,000 clones, roughly 84% observed once, and the top ten hold about 11%.

The clonotype comes from a woman aged 80 or over with active or convalescent COVID-19. Sequencing used peripheral blood. The chain couples TRBV20-1 to TRBJ2-3; 9 nucleotides align to TRBD2. CDR3 region: CSASSGLALYSTDTQYF. CDR3 in DNA: TGCAGTGCTAGTTCGGGACTAGCATTATATAGCACAGATACGCAGTATTTT.